The next 18 T cell receptor beta chains were all read from a single sample in a study of radiation and T cells in renal cell carcinoma. Sample time point: baseline pretreatment blood. Treatment in this sample: 15 Gy SBRT to primary tumor, nephrectomy 4 weeks later. Clones were sequenced by immunoSEQ multiplex PCR, and TCRdb holds only the in-frame ones, with some missing. The table shows over 45,000 clones, with approximately 84% occurring only once. The starting material was blood, obtained from a patient whose treatment included radiotherapy and nephrectomy. These receptor sequences come from a man in his sixties with renal cell carcinoma.

The chain has TRBV6-4 and TRBJ2-2; D remains ambiguous. Germline V gene data show CDR1 as MRHNA and CDR2 as SNTAGT. There are 14 residues in the CDR3. V dropped 6 bases and J dropped 1 base, with 9 bases sitting between them. The CDR3 DNA sequence: TGTGCCAGCAGCCCCGAGGTGAACACCGGGGAGCTGTTTTTT. Encoded protein: CASSPEVNTGELFF.

The chain employs TRBV4-3 and TRBJ2-6, with 7 bases aligning to TRBD2. Germline loops: CDR1 LGHNA, CDR2 YSLEER. The CDR3 spans 16 residues. V lost 0 bases, J lost 3 bases, and 2 bases stayed unmatched. CDR3 sequence: CASSQDGGVGANVLTF. The CDR3 DNA is TGCGCCAGCAGCCAAGATGGGGGGGTTGGGGCCAACGTCCTGACTTTC.

The chain joins TRBV15 to TRBJ1-3, with a tentative D call TRBD1 (5 bases). CDR1 is LNHNV and CDR2 is YYDKDF in the germline V gene (reference sequence). There are 16 residues in the CDR3. Trimming removed 3 bases from V and 0 bases from J, with 12 bases in between. Here the CDR3 reads CATSRDTLSSGNTIYF. DNA of the CDR3: TGTGCCACCAGCAGGGACACCCTGAGCTCTGGAAACACCATATATTTT.

This chain's CDR3 is CASSLVSGQTYEQYF. CDR3 nucleotides: TGTGCCAGCAGCTTAGTCTCGGGACAGACCTACGAGCAGTACTTC. The chain employs TRBV7-2 and TRBJ2-7; 7 bases map to TRBD1. Germline-derived CDR1 and CDR2 are SGHTA and FQGNSA. The CDR3 loop spans 15 amino acids. V shed 1 base and J 2 bases; nucleotides not matched to a gene: 5.

This clone was found once. This rearrangement joins TRBV11-2 to TRBJ1-2; D might be TRBD1 (6 bases). CDR3 length: 13 residues. The V end was cut by 5 bases, the J end by 1 base, with 8 bases between. CDR1 and CDR2 from the germline V gene are SGHAT and FQNNGV. CDR3: CASSPRGNYGYTF. The CDR3 bases are TGTGCCAGCAGCCCCAGGGGTAACTATGGCTACACCTTC.

The chain links TRBV14 to TRBJ2-3; no firm D call. Between the trimmed V and J ends, which lost 1 base and 0 bases, there was a span of 8 bases. The CDR3 runs 15 residues. Germline assignment: CDR1 SGHDN and CDR2 FVKESK. The CDR3 is CASSQGQTSTDTQYF. Written as DNA, the CDR3 is TGTGCCAGCAGCCAAGGACAAACTAGCACAGATACGCAGTATTTT.

V is TRBV28 and J is TRBJ1-2, with 8 bases that match TRBD1. After removal of 5 bases from V and 5 bases from J, the junction contained 13 bases not matched to a gene. Germline V CDR1 and CDR2: MDHEN, SYDVKM. The CDR3 extends over 16 amino acids. This CDR3 reads CASSPPGVQGGYGYTF. The CDR3 DNA reads TGTGCCAGCAGTCCCCCGGGTGTACAGGGGGGGTATGGCTACACCTTC.

The CDR3: CASSKGGPRLHNEQFF. CDR3 nucleotides: TGTGCCAGCAGTAAAGGAGGGCCACGTCTCCACAATGAGCAGTTCTTC. J is TRBJ2-1 and V is TRBV7-6; tentatively, D is TRBD2 (6 bases). The CDR3 has 16 amino acids. Trimming took off 6 bases at V and 5 bases at J, with 20 bases between the two ends. Germline CDR1 SGHVS, CDR2 FNYEAQ.

This rearrangement joins TRBV7-8 to TRBJ2-2; 10 nucleotides match TRBD1. V dropped 3 bases and J dropped 6; count of bases not matched to a gene: 1. This CDR3 has 14 amino acids. Germline V gene lookup returns CDR1 SGHVS and CDR2 FQNEAQ. Here the CDR3 DNA reads TGTGCCAGCAGCTTGACAGGGGGCTCCGGGGAGCTGTTTTTT. Residues: CASSLTGGSGELFF.

V is TRBV19 and J is TRBJ1-1; D gene ambiguous. This CDR3 spans 18 amino acids. The V gene lost 2 bases and the J gene lost 4 bases, with 23 bases spanning the gap. CDR1 and CDR2 from the germline V gene are LNHDA and SQIVND (reference sequence). The chain's CDR3 is CASSISGRSGGPSTEAFF. The CDR3 DNA reads as TGTGCCAGTAGTATAAGTGGTAGAAGTGGAGGGCCCAGCACTGAAGCTTTCTTT.

This chain links TRBV29-1 with TRBJ2-2; 10 nucleotides match TRBD1. The CDR3 is 16 residues long. The junction had 12 bases not matched to a gene; V was cut back by 6 bases and J by 5 bases. Per the germline V gene, CDR1 is SQVTM and CDR2 is ANQGSEA. The CDR3 DNA is TGCAGCGTCTCCGGGACAGGGGCCTCTAGGACCGGGGAGCTGTTTTTT. It specifies CSVSGTGASRTGELFF.

The CDR3 is CASSLGGADQPQHF. The CDR3 DNA reads TGTGCCAGCAGCTTGGGGGGCGCGGATCAGCCCCAGCATTTT. The J gene is TRBJ1-5, the V gene TRBV7-6; a possible D gene is TRBD1 (6 bases). The CDR3 consists of 14 residues. Germline CDR1 is SGHVS and CDR2 is FNYEAQ. V was trimmed by 3 bases and J by 5 bases, leaving 11 bases between them.

In DNA form, the CDR3 reads TGTGCCAGTAGCAGGACAGGGGATGGCGGCTATGGCTACACCTTC. Amino acid sequence: CASSRTGDGGYGYTF. The genes are TRBV19 and TRBJ1-2; TRBD1 aligns across 9 bases. The CDR3 has 15 amino acids. Germline lookup yields CDR1 LNHDA and CDR2 SQIVND (reference sequence). The V segment lost 6 bases and the J segment 4 bases; nucleotides outside the gene matches: 9.

This clone was seen once. The gene calls are TRBV7-2 and TRBJ2-2, with TRBD2 as a possible D gene (6 bases). V lost 6 bases to trimming and J lost 5 bases, with 10 bases between them. CDR1 is SGHTA, CDR2 FQGNSA, per germline. The CDR3 length is 13 residues. The CDR3 protein is CASRGRRTGELFF. CDR3 nucleotide sequence: TGTGCCAGCAGGGGGAGGAGGACCGGGGAGCTGTTTTTT.

This chain links TRBV15 with TRBJ1-3; D remains unclear. Germline V gene data show CDR1 as LNHNV and CDR2 as YYDKDF (reference sequence). The V and J ends lost 5 bases and 0 bases respectively, with 11 bases between them. The CDR3 extends over 15 amino acids. The CDR3 sequence is CATSGPHYSGNTIYF. The DNA for the CDR3 is TGTGCCACCAGCGGACCTCACTACTCTGGAAACACCATATATTTT. The whole variable domain, filled in from reference TRBV15 and TRBJ1-3, reads DAMVIQNPRYQVTQFGKPVTLSCSQTLNHNVMYWYQQKSSQAPKLLFHYYDKDFNNEADTPDNFQSRRPNTSFCFLDIRSPGLGDTAMYLCATSGPHYSGNTIYFGEGSWLTVV.

V usage is TRBV18 and J usage is TRBJ2-7; D might be TRBD2 (6 bases). The CDR3 runs 15 residues. V lost 1 base and J 5 bases, leaving 15 bases between the germline ends. Germline V gene sequence: CDR1 KGHSH, CDR2 LQKENI. This CDR3 reads CASSPLGGATHEQYF. In DNA, the CDR3 is TGTGCCAGCTCACCACTAGGCGGGGCAACCCACGAGCAGTACTTC.

A single count supports this clone. The J gene is TRBJ2-7, the V gene TRBV9; D is ambiguous. CDR3 size: 13 residues. Germline loops: CDR1 SGDLS, CDR2 YYNGEE. Deletions cut 2 bases from V and 4 bases from J, with 10 bases between. The CDR3 loop reads CASSVATDYEQYF. CDR3 bases: TGTGCCAGCAGCGTGGCGACCGATTACGAGCAGTACTTC.

The rearrangement joins TRBV2 to TRBJ1-2; D perhaps matches TRBD1 (6 bases). This CDR3 is 17 amino acids long. The V gene's germline CDR1 is SNHLY and CDR2 FYNNEI. V gave up 1 base and J gave up 7 bases, with 22 bases separating them. As DNA, the CDR3 is TGTGCCAGCAGTGAAGTTATGGGACCCAGGGGAGTCAGTGGCTACACCTTC. It translates to CASSEVMGPRGVSGYTF.